These 9 T cell receptor beta chains were all obtained from the same sample, sequenced in a study of early T cells in non-severe SARS-CoV-2 infection. A single record per CDR3 protein comes from TCRdb applying MiXCR to the 5' RACE reads. The sample carries more than 70,000 distinct CDR3 sequences, approximately 14% recorded once. Sequenced material: whole blood. All receptors come from an adult who was a healthcare worker with PCR-confirmed SARS-CoV-2 infection or an uninfected control (not recorded which).

This clonotype was recorded a few times. The chain has TRBV29-1 and TRBJ2-3; perhaps TRBD1 as D (7 bases). V was trimmed by 4 bases and J by 5 bases, leaving 13 bases between them. Per germline, CDR1 SQVTM and CDR2 ANQGSEA. CDR3 length equals 13 residues. DNA for the CDR3: TGCAGCGTTGGACAGGGAGGATTAGATACGCAGTATTTT. Its translation is CSVGQGGLDTQYF.

This sequence joins TRBV6-5 and TRBJ1-5, with 7 bases that match TRBD1. With V trimmed by 5 bases and J by 9 bases, 4 bases remained unmatched. Germline V gene sequence: CDR1 MNHEY, CDR2 SVGAGI. The CDR3 runs to 12 residues. The CDR3 region is CASSQGGRPQHF. For the CDR3, the DNA is TGTGCCAGCAGTCAGGGGGGAAGGCCCCAGCATTTT.

This clonotype was seen many times. The V call is TRBV28, the J call TRBJ1-2; TRBD1 matches 7 bases. This CDR3 comprises 17 residues. Germline V gives CDR1 MDHEN, CDR2 SYDVKM. Losses at the gene ends were 7 bases for V and 0 bases for J; bases not matched to a gene: 14. The CDR3 sequence: CASTLRAGTATNYGYTF. CDR3 bases: TGTGCCAGCACCCTCCGGGCGGGGACAGCTACTAACTATGGCTACACCTTC.

This clonotype was detected many times. The chain links TRBV6-5 to TRBJ1-2; TRBD1 is a possible D gene (5 bases). The CDR3 has 15 amino acids. The germline V gene encodes CDR1 MNHEY and CDR2 SVGAGI. V lost 2 bases, J lost 4 bases, and 14 bases lay in between. The chain's CDR3 is CASSYDSGGIYGYTF. CDR3 bases: TGTGCCAGCAGTTACGACAGCGGAGGGATCTATGGCTACACCTTC.

The V call is TRBV14, the J call TRBJ2-7, with D perhaps TRBD1 or TRBD2 (5 bases each). Deletions cut 5 bases from V and 0 bases from J, with 14 bases between. CDR3 length equals 15 residues. The germline V gene has CDR1 SGHDN and CDR2 FVKESK. CDR3 residues: CASSVGPPISYEQYF. CDR3 DNA: TGTGCCAGCAGCGTGGGACCGCCTATCTCCTACGAGCAGTACTTC.

This clonotype was seen at least ten times. V usage is TRBV3-1 and J usage is TRBJ2-1, with D unresolved. CDR1 LGHDT and CDR2 YNNKEL come from the germline V gene (reference sequence). This CDR3 region has 12 residues. Trimming shortened V by 3 bases and J by 4 bases, and 4 bases separated the two germline ends. The CDR3: CASSQIYNEQFF. The CDR3 nucleotides are TGTGCCAGCAGCCAGATTTACAATGAGCAGTTCTTC.

This clonotype was picked up a small number of times. This chain links TRBV18 with TRBJ2-7; D call uncertain. Germline loops: CDR1 KGHSH, CDR2 LQKENI. Trimming pared 4 bases from V and 6 bases from J, leaving 7 bases between. The CDR3 has 11 amino acids. CDR3 in DNA: TGTGCCAGCTCACGTCAGCGCGAGCAGTACTTC. This sequence encodes CASSRQREQYF. The full variable domain, in which reference TRBV18 and TRBJ2-7 provide the parts outside the CDR3, is NAGVMQNPRHLVRRRGQEARLRCSPMKGHSHVYWYRQLPEEGLKFMVYLQKENIIDESGMPKERFSAEFPKEGPSILRIQQVVRGDSAAYFCASSRQREQYFGPGTRLTVT.

In its sample, this clonotype was seen a few times. The CDR3 here is CASGEGANNEQFF. For the CDR3, the DNA is TGTGCCAGCGGGGAGGGAGCCAACAATGAGCAGTTCTTC. This chain links TRBV7-3 with TRBJ2-1; 7 bases are shared with TRBD2. CDR3 size: 13 residues. Trimming cost V 8 bases and J 5 bases; bases outside gene matches: 6. Germline V gene data show CDR1 as SGHTA and CDR2 as FQGTGA. The entire variable domain, with the rest obtained from reference TRBV7-3 and TRBJ2-1, is as follows: GAGVSQTPSNKVTEKGKYVELRCDPISGHTALYWYRQSLGQGPEFLIYFQGTGAADDSGLPNDRFFAVRPEGSVSTLKIQRTERGDSAVYLCASGEGANNEQFFGPGTRLTVL.

The J gene is TRBJ2-7, the V gene TRBV28; D is possibly TRBD2 (6 bases). Trimming left V 7 bases short and J 3 bases short, with 7 bases between. CDR3 length: 11 residues. Germline CDR1 and CDR2: MDHEN and SYDVKM. The CDR3: CASTRGYEQYF. CDR3 nucleotides: TGTGCCAGCACGCGGGGCTACGAGCAGTACTTC.